A selection of T cell receptor beta chains follows, all from one sample in a study of blood T cell repertoires in COVID-19. Profiling relied on immunoSEQ multiplex PCR, and the TCRdb table lists in-frame clones only, not all of them. The sample shows roughly 300,000 clones, 65% to 90% of them seen only once. The specimen sequenced was peripheral blood. The receptors were gathered from a human donor in a cohort sampled during active COVID-19. Both conserved end residues are part of each CDR3. Each record gives: CDR3 length, D gene, V gene, J gene, clone size, CDR3 protein, CDR3 DNA. D genes are given only for firm matches. Rows may omit the clone size; those that give it use once, few, many or a size class.

length: 16
D: .
V: TRBV2
J: TRBJ1-1
size: .
CDR3: CASSEGEGGMNTEAFF
DNA: TGTGCCAGCAGTGAAGGAGAGGGCGGGATGAACACTGAAGCTTTCTTT

length: 15
D: .
V: TRBV9
J: TRBJ2-1
size: .
CDR3: CASSGGLAGPREQFF
DNA: TGTGCCAGCAGCGGGGGATTGGCGGGGCCTCGTGAGCAGTTCTTC

length: 13
D: .
V: TRBV10-2
J: TRBJ1-5
size: many
CDR3: CASSEKGNQPQHF
DNA: TGCGCCAGCAGTGAAAAGGGGAATCAGCCCCAGCATTTT

length: 14
D: TRBD2
V: TRBV30
J: TRBJ2-1
size: .
CDR3: CAWSVGGGLNEQFF
DNA: TGTGCCTGGAGTGTTGGCGGGGGGCTCAATGAGCAGTTCTTC

length: 15
D: .
V: TRBV5-1
J: TRBJ1-5
size: .
CDR3: CASSLEPGEGQPQHF
DNA: TGCGCCAGCAGCTTGGAGCCCGGGGAGGGTCAGCCCCAGCATTTT

length: 13
D: .
V: TRBV5-4
J: TRBJ1-1
size: .
CDR3: CASTSPGNYEAFF
DNA: TGTGCCAGCACCTCACCCGGAAACTATGAAGCTTTCTTT

length: 13
D: .
V: TRBV6-5
J: TRBJ1-3
size: few
CDR3: CAHGEQGGNTIYF
DNA: TGTGCCCACGGGGAACAGGGTGGAAACACCATATATTTT

length: 12
D: .
V: TRBV6-4
J: TRBJ1-1
size: few
CDR3: CASSDMNTEAFF
DNA: TGTGCCAGCAGTGATATGAACACTGAAGCTTTCTTT

length: 18
D: TRBD1
V: TRBV2
J: TRBJ1-2
size: .
CDR3: CASRHRDRGETSNYGYTF
DNA: TGTGCCAGCAGGCACCGGGACAGGGGCGAAACCTCTAACTATGGCTACACCTTC

length: 13
D: .
V: TRBV12-3/TRBV12-4
J: TRBJ1-5
size: .
CDR3: CASSQAPNQPQHF
DNA: TGTGCCAGCAGTCAGGCCCCAAATCAGCCCCAGCATTTT

length: 14
D: .
V: TRBV5-4
J: TRBJ2-1
size: .
CDR3: CASSFSLANNEQFF
DNA: TGTGCCAGCAGCTTTTCACTAGCTAACAATGAGCAGTTCTTC

length: 15
D: .
V: TRBV25-1
J: TRBJ1-4
size: .
CDR3: CASSALGGAREKLFF
DNA: TGTGCCAGCAGTGCTTTAGGGGGGGCGAGGGAAAAACTGTTTTTT

length: 17
D: TRBD1
V: TRBV25-1
J: TRBJ2-3
size: few
CDR3: CASSPGPDRGGTDTQYF
DNA: TGTGCCAGCAGTCCCGGACCGGACAGGGGCGGCACAGATACGCAGTATTTT

length: 17
D: .
V: TRBV4-2
J: TRBJ2-1
size: .
CDR3: CASSQDLRGTVYNEQFF
DNA: TGTGCCAGCAGCCAAGATCTTAGGGGTACCGTTTACAATGAGCAGTTCTTC

length: 15
D: TRBD2
V: TRBV2
J: TRBJ2-2
size: .
CDR3: CASRGLAGNTGELFF
DNA: TGTGCCAGCAGGGGACTAGCGGGTAACACCGGGGAGCTGTTTTTT

length: 14
D: .
V: TRBV3-1/TRBV3-2
J: TRBJ2-3
size: once
CDR3: CASSRDTQFNTQYF
DNA: TGTGCCAGCAGCAGGGACACCCAGTTTAATACGCAGTATTTT

length: 15
D: .
V: TRBV7-3
J: TRBJ2-3
size: .
CDR3: CASSLGRQLMDTQYF
DNA: TGTGCCAGCAGCTTAGGGCGCCAGCTGATGGATACGCAGTATTTT

length: 14
D: .
V: TRBV24-1
J: TRBJ2-2
size: .
CDR3: CATSDQGNTGELFF
DNA: TGTGCCACCAGTGATCAGGGGAACACCGGGGAGCTGTTTTTT

length: 16
D: .
V: TRBV18
J: TRBJ2-3
size: .
CDR3: CASSNRLGGGTDTQYF
DNA: TGTGCCAGCTCGAATCGGTTGGGGGGAGGCACAGATACGCAGTATTTT

length: 13
D: .
V: TRBV12-3/TRBV12-4
J: TRBJ1-2
size: .
CDR3: CASSPETGYGYTF
DNA: TGTGCCAGCAGCCCCGAGACGGGGTATGGCTACACCTTC

length: 17
D: TRBD1
V: TRBV15
J: TRBJ1-4
size: .
CDR3: CATSRDRGTGEGEKLFF
DNA: TGTGCCACCAGCAGAGATAGGGGGACAGGAGAAGGGGAAAAACTGTTTTTT

length: 13
D: TRBD1
V: TRBV30
J: TRBJ2-7
size: .
CDR3: CAWSVGDRYEQYF
DNA: TGTGCCTGGAGTGTTGGGGACAGATACGAGCAGTACTTC

length: 14
D: .
V: TRBV6-9
J: TRBJ2-3
size: .
CDR3: CASSLFRVSDTQYF
DNA: TGTGCCAGCAGTTTATTCAGGGTATCAGATACGCAGTATTTT

length: 15
D: TRBD1
V: TRBV19
J: TRBJ1-1
size: .
CDR3: CASSITGGFGTEAFF
DNA: TGTGCCAGTAGTATAACAGGGGGCTTCGGCACTGAAGCTTTCTTT

length: 14
D: .
V: TRBV5-1
J: TRBJ1-2
size: .
CDR3: CASSLRSQGDGYTF
DNA: TGCGCCAGCAGCTTGAGGTCGCAGGGTGATGGCTACACCTTC

length: 11
D: .
V: TRBV20-1
J: TRBJ2-5
size: .
CDR3: CSASRSGTQYF
DNA: TGCAGTGCTAGCAGGTCAGGGACCCAGTACTTC

length: 14
D: TRBD1
V: TRBV2
J: TRBJ1-1
size: .
CDR3: CASSGRGQGTEAFF
DNA: TGTGCCAGCAGTGGGAGGGGGCAAGGCACTGAAGCTTTCTTT

length: 17
D: .
V: TRBV24-1
J: TRBJ2-3
size: .
CDR3: CATSDLKGSASTDTQYF
DNA: TGTGCCACCAGTGATTTGAAAGGTAGCGCAAGCACAGATACGCAGTATTTT

length: 14
D: .
V: TRBV24-1
J: TRBJ2-3
size: once
CDR3: CATSDPGTADTQYF
DNA: TGTGCCACCAGTGATCCAGGGACTGCGGATACGCAGTATTTT